The clone carrying this TCR beta chain was counted many times. Single cDNA molecules in the library carried unique molecular identifiers attached during preparation. How the authors handled the data: A typical sample had 95,638 TCRs, with about 23,224 to 700,000 overall. MiXCR, run by TCRdb on the reads, gives a single entry per CDR3 protein. TCRdb's processing, not the study's, gives the V and J calls here. Of around 120,000 distinct CDR3 sequences listed, less than 10% were seen once; the top ten hold 1.4%. The data derive from a study of human T cells and chemical hapten exposure. Study at large: TCR yield per sample varied, mainly due to pooled library volumes.

Before extraction, the whole blood was not fractionated, and total RNA was taken from it. The V end was cut by 5 bases, the J end by 1 base, with 6 bases between. The CDR3 covers 13 residues. CDR1 and CDR2 from the germline V gene are MNHEY and SMNVEV (reference sequence). This TCR derives from a human donor in good health. Some clones in this sample may be carry-over from other donors' samples. Input material: whole blood. V is TRBV27 and J is TRBJ1-5; D gene ambiguous. The CDR3 protein is CASSSSSNQPQHF. The DNA for the CDR3 is TGTGCCAGCAGTAGCTCGAGCAATCAGCCCCAGCATTTT.